The next 30 T cell receptor beta chains were all read from a single sample in a study of blood T cell repertoires in COVID-19. TCRdb's table, derived via immunoSEQ multiplex PCR, lists solely in-frame clones and lacks some. Counted here are a few hundred thousand clones, roughly 84% occurring once; the ten biggest clones make up 2% to 2.5%. The sample consisted of peripheral blood. The receptors derive from a man aged 35-49 years who had recovered from COVID-19.

This clone was counted a single time. This chain links TRBV2 with TRBJ1-5, with 9 bases matching TRBD1. V trimming: 4 bases; J trimming: 4 bases; junction bases outside the gene matches: 14. In germline, CDR1 is SNHLY, CDR2 FYNNEI. The CDR3 sequence is 18 residues long. DNA for the CDR3: TGTGCCAGCAGTGTGGGGACCGGGACAGGGCCAACGAATCAGCCCCAGCATTTT. Its protein is CASSVGTGTGPTNQPQHF. Full variable domain (outside the CDR3, taken from reference TRBV2 and TRBJ1-5): EPEVTQTPSHQVTQMGQEVILRCVPISNHLYFYWYRQILGQKVEFLVSFYNNEISEKSEIFDDQFSVERPDGSNFTLKIRSTKLEDSAMYFCASSVGTGTGPTNQPQHFGDGTRLSIL.

J is TRBJ2-1 and V is TRBV19, with 9 bases that match TRBD1. The CDR3 contains 13 residues. J gave up 15 bases and V 4 bases, and 10 bases lay outside the gene matches. Germline CDR1 reads LNHDA; CDR2 reads SQIVND (reference sequence). CDR3 in amino acids: CASSRDRESLGFF. The CDR3 nucleotides read TGTGCCAGTAGTAGGGACAGGGAGAGCCTAGGGTTCTTC.

This sequence joins TRBV7-2 and TRBJ1-2; D not resolved. The CDR3 contains 16 residues. V was pared by 3 bases and J by 4 bases, with 18 bases between. Germline values: CDR1 SGHTA, CDR2 FQGNSA. CDR3: CASSLLDQAIGYGYTF. DNA for the CDR3: TGTGCCAGCAGCTTGCTGGATCAGGCAATAGGCTATGGCTACACCTTC.

This clone was counted a single time. The chain combines TRBV7-9 with TRBJ2-1; no definite D call. This CDR3 comprises 16 residues. The V gene's germline CDR1 is SEHNR and CDR2 FQNEAQ (reference sequence). V was trimmed by 5 bases and J by 2 bases, leaving 16 bases between them. CDR3 amino acids: CASSHPTMPTYNEQFF. The DNA for the CDR3 is TGTGCCAGCAGCCACCCGACAATGCCCACCTACAATGAGCAGTTCTTC.

The sample holds a few counts of this clone. This chain links TRBV14 with TRBJ1-1; TRBD1 is a possible D gene (5 bases). CDR3 size: 13 residues. CDR1 SGHDN and CDR2 FVKESK come from the germline V gene. The V and J ends lost 3 bases and 11 bases respectively, with 16 bases between them. CDR3 sequence reads: CASSQLSGRWAFF. The DNA for the CDR3 is TGTGCCAGCAGCCAGCTTTCAGGGCGTTGGGCTTTCTTT.

This clone was picked up one time. V and J are TRBV7-2 and TRBJ1-2; 8 positions agree with TRBD1. The CDR3 length is 13 residues. V was clipped by 3 bases and J by 8 bases; unmatched bases: 5. Germline V CDR1 and CDR2: SGHTA, FQGNSA. This chain's CDR3 is CASSFMGQAGYTF. CDR3 coding DNA: TGTGCCAGCAGCTTCATGGGACAGGCCGGCTACACCTTC.

The chain recombines TRBV5-4 with TRBJ2-7, with 9 bases aligning to TRBD2. This CDR3 has 15 amino acids. The germline CDR1 and CDR2 sequences are SGHNT and YYREEE (reference sequence). V lost 2 bases, J lost 2 bases, and 5 bases stayed unmatched. CDR3 bases: TGTGCCAGCAGCTTCCGGACTAGCGTCCCCTACGAGCAGTACTTC. Translated: CASSFRTSVPYEQYF.

The J gene is TRBJ2-1, the V gene TRBV9; 9 bases fit TRBD2. V shed 0 bases, J shed 8 bases, and the junction held 6 bases outside the gene matches. The CDR3 spans 15 residues. Germline values: CDR1 SGDLS, CDR2 YYNGEE. The CDR3 protein is CASSVGERGVYEQFF. The CDR3 DNA reads as TGTGCCAGCAGCGTAGGTGAGCGGGGGGTTTATGAGCAGTTCTTC.

The chain has TRBV19 and TRBJ1-2; 7 bases align to TRBD1. This CDR3 comprises 14 residues. Germline lookup yields CDR1 LNHDA and CDR2 SQIVND (reference sequence). Germline trimming cut 5 bases from V and 8 bases from J; bases unmatched to any gene: 11. DNA for the CDR3: TGTGCCAGTAGTCCCAGATCAGGGGGTAGCGGCTACACCTTC. This translates into CASSPRSGGSGYTF.

The V call is TRBV7-2, the J call TRBJ2-7; 7 positions agree with TRBD2. Germline V gene lookup returns CDR1 SGHTA and CDR2 FQGNSA. This CDR3 has 16 amino acids. V was pared by 1 base and J by 7 bases, with 13 bases of the junction left unmatched. CDR3 in amino acids: CASSLVRGGGIREQYF. The CDR3 DNA reads as TGTGCCAGCAGCTTAGTTCGTGGGGGGGGAATTCGGGAGCAGTACTTC. The variable domain in full, completed from reference TRBV7-2 and TRBJ2-7, reads GAGVSQSPSNKVTEKGKDVELRCDPISGHTALYWYRQSLGQGLEFLIYFQGNSAPDKSGLPSDRFSAERTGGSVSTLTIQRTQQEDSAVYLCASSLVRGGGIREQYFGPGTRLTVT.

The gene calls are TRBV19 and TRBJ1-5; D is uncertain. Germline CDR1 reads LNHDA; CDR2 reads SQIVND (reference sequence). CDR3 length: 14 amino acids. V lost 11 bases and J lost 3, with 17 bases in between. In nucleotides, the CDR3 is TGTGCCGCCGCCATGGTTTTAGTCAATCAGCCCCAGCATTTT. Translated: CAAAMVLVNQPQHF.

This rearrangement joins TRBV6-5 to TRBJ1-4; maybe TRBD1 (6 bases). The CDR3 has 14 residues. Trimming left V 8 bases short and J 4 bases short, with 14 bases between. CDR1 MNHEY and CDR2 SVGAGI come from the germline V gene. CDR3 region: CASRKGVINEKLFF. DNA of the CDR3: TGTGCCAGCCGAAAGGGGGTGATTAATGAAAAACTGTTTTTT.

The chain uses TRBV7-9 and TRBJ2-5; D possibly corresponds to TRBD2 (7 bases). Germline assignment: CDR1 SEHNR and CDR2 FQNEAQ (reference sequence). With 2 bases removed from V and 1 base from J, the gap between germline ends came to 11 bases. The CDR3 totals 15 residues. The DNA of the CDR3 is TGTGCCAGCAGCTTAATGGGGGGGCGCCAAGAGACCCAGTACTTC. Its protein is CASSLMGGRQETQYF. The variable domain in full, with the rest retrieved from reference TRBV7-9 and TRBJ2-5, is DTGVSQNPRHKITKRGQNVTFRCDPISEHNRLYWYRQTLGQGPEFLTYFQNEAQLEKSRLLSDRFSAERPKGSFSTLEIQRTEQGDSAMYLCASSLMGGRQETQYFGPGTRLLVL.

This clone was found many times. The chain is built from TRBV14 and TRBJ2-2; TRBD1 matches 8 bases. J gave up 1 base and V 1 base, and 11 bases lay outside the gene matches. Looked up from germline, CDR1 is SGHDN and CDR2 is FVKESK. The CDR3 length is 19 residues. CDR3 region: CASSQVVVSDRENTGELFF. The CDR3 DNA reads as TGTGCCAGCAGCCAAGTAGTGGTTTCGGACAGGGAGAACACCGGGGAGCTGTTTTTT. The variable domain in full, with the rest retrieved from reference TRBV14 and TRBJ2-2, is EAGVTQFPSHSVIEKGQTVTLRCDPISGHDNLYWYRRVMGKEIKFLLHFVKESKQDESGMPNNRFLAERTGGTYSTLKVQPAELEDSGVYFCASSQVVVSDRENTGELFFGEGSRLTVL.

The chain recombines TRBV7-8 with TRBJ2-2; D perhaps matches TRBD2 (7 bases). CDR3 length: 15 amino acids. Germline CDR1 reads SGHVS; CDR2 reads FQNEAQ. Trimming removed 5 bases at V and 6 bases at J, with 16 bases between. CDR3 DNA sequence: TGTGCCAGCAGCGCGACTAGCAGGGGACCCGGGGAGCTGTTTTTT. This gives the protein CASSATSRGPGELFF.

On this clone itself: Additional DNA sequences in this sample encode the identical CDR3. J is TRBJ2-1 and V is TRBV7-2, with 8 bases identical to TRBD2. J lost 9 bases, V lost 2 bases, and 3 bases had no gene match. The CDR3 has 13 residues. From germline, CDR1 is SGHTA and CDR2 FQGNSA. CDR3 sequence reads: CASSLYGRGEQFF. CDR3 nucleotide sequence: TGTGCCAGCAGCTTATACGGGAGGGGTGAGCAGTTCTTC.

As to this clone: This sample includes further DNA sequences coding for the same CDR3. The chain links TRBV5-1 to TRBJ1-2, with 7 nucleotides matching TRBD1. Germline V gene data show CDR1 as SGHRS and CDR2 as YFSETQ. The CDR3 is made up of 13 amino acids. V dropped 0 bases and J dropped 8; count of bases not matched to a gene: 4. The CDR3 sequence is CASSLGQGDGYTF. The CDR3 nucleotides are TGCGCCAGCAGCTTGGGGCAGGGGGACGGCTACACCTTC.

The V gene is TRBV5-6, the J gene TRBJ1-2; no definite D call. This CDR3 has 14 residues. The V and J ends lost 4 bases and 4 bases respectively, with 14 bases between them. The germline gives CDR1 SGHDT, CDR2 YYEEEE. The CDR3 DNA sequence: TGTGCCAGCAGCAAACGTACGGGGTTCTATGGCTACACCTTC. It encodes CASSKRTGFYGYTF.

The chain couples TRBV30 to TRBJ1-5; D is possibly TRBD1 (5 bases). Trimming took 0 bases from V and 4 from J, leaving 13 bases between them. Looked up from germline, CDR1 is GTSNPN and CDR2 is SVGIG (reference sequence). This CDR3 is 15 amino acids long. The CDR3 DNA is TGTGCCTGGAGTGTGTGGCAGGGAGGGAATCAGCCCCAGCATTTT. Residues: CAWSVWQGGNQPQHF. The full variable domain, in which reference TRBV30 and TRBJ1-5 provide the parts outside the CDR3, is SQTIHQWPATLVQPVGSPLSLECTVEGTSNPNLYWYRQAAGRGLQLLFYSVGIGQISSEVPQNLSASRPQDRQFILSSKKLLLSDSGFYLCAWSVWQGGNQPQHFGDGTRLSIL.

There are a few counts of this clone. The J gene is TRBJ1-1, the V gene TRBV19; 9 nucleotides match TRBD1. V shed 6 bases, J shed 0 bases, and the junction held 8 bases outside the gene matches. The CDR3 contains 16 residues. In germline, CDR1 is LNHDA, CDR2 SQIVND (reference sequence). The CDR3 DNA follows: TGTGCCAGTAGGGACAGGGGTAGGGGTATGAACACTGAAGCTTTCTTT. Translation: CASRDRGRGMNTEAFF.

The rearrangement links TRBV5-4 to TRBJ2-1; D might be TRBD1 (5 bases). The germline gives CDR1 SGHNT, CDR2 YYREEE (reference sequence). This CDR3 is built from 15 residues. Trimming pared 4 bases from V and 6 bases from J, leaving 17 bases between. For the CDR3, the DNA is TGTGCCAGCAGCCGAGACAGTGAAGTGGGCAATGAGCAGTTCTTC. It yields the protein CASSRDSEVGNEQFF.

J is TRBJ2-3 and V is TRBV6-5, with TRBD2 as a possible D gene (6 bases). V was clipped by 5 bases and J by 14 bases, with 20 bases between them. The CDR3 is 13 amino acids. Germline assignment: CDR1 MNHEY and CDR2 SVGAGI. CDR3 loop: CASSRPEGMSWYF. As DNA, the CDR3 is TGTGCCAGCAGTCGTCCGGAGGGGATGAGTTGGTATTTT.

The chain employs TRBV6-5 and TRBJ2-7; a weak D match, TRBD1 (6 bases). The CDR3 contains 13 residues. Germline V gives CDR1 MNHEY, CDR2 SVGAGI. V was pared by 2 bases and J by 6 bases, with 11 bases between. In nucleotides, the CDR3 is TGTGCCAGCAGTTACGGGGGCGAGGGCGAGCAGTACTTC. The encoded protein is CASSYGGEGEQYF.

This chain links TRBV10-3 with TRBJ1-5; D is unclear. Germline CDR1 reads ENHRY; CDR2 reads SYGVKD. There are 13 residues in the CDR3. Trimming took off 3 bases at V and 2 bases at J, with 5 bases between the two ends. The CDR3 sequence is CAISDNGNQPQHF. CDR3 bases: TGTGCCATCAGTGATAATGGCAATCAGCCCCAGCATTTT.

V gene TRBV4-3 combines with J gene TRBJ2-1; D is uncertain. Trimming took off 0 bases at V and 4 bases at J, with 13 bases between the two ends. The V gene's germline CDR1 is LGHNA and CDR2 YSLEER. The CDR3 covers 16 residues. CDR3 coding DNA: TGCGCCAGCAGCCAAGATATCTCGCGCTTATACAATGAGCAGTTCTTC. Translated, it gives CASSQDISRLYNEQFF.

V usage is TRBV6-4 and J usage is TRBJ1-4; D gene uncertain. Trimming left V 4 bases short and J 0 bases short, with 15 bases between. Germline V gives CDR1 MRHNA, CDR2 SNTAGT. CDR3 length equals 17 residues. The CDR3 nucleotides read TGTGCCAGCAGTGGTCGGGTCAGAGGCACAACTAATGAAAAACTGTTTTTT. Amino acids: CASSGRVRGTTNEKLFF.

The chain uses TRBV20-1 and TRBJ2-7, with D hard to call. V lost 3 bases and J lost 2, with 8 bases in between. Germline CDR1 is DFQATT and CDR2 is SNEGSKA (reference sequence). This CDR3 region has 12 residues. The CDR3, as DNA: TGCAGTGCTAGTATTCCTCCCTACGAGCAGTACTTC. Protein: CSASIPPYEQYF.

The J gene is TRBJ1-6, the V gene TRBV6-6; D possibly corresponds to TRBD1 (6 bases). V was trimmed by 2 bases and J by 6 bases, leaving 11 bases between them. The CDR3 consists of 15 residues. The germline CDR1 and CDR2 sequences are MNHNY and SVGAGI (reference sequence). The CDR3: CASSYGTRGNSPLHF. CDR3 DNA sequence: TGTGCCAGCAGTTACGGGACAAGGGGTAATTCACCCCTCCACTTT.

The chain combines TRBV11-2 with TRBJ2-7, with TRBD2 identical over 9 bases. J gave up 0 bases and V 1 base, and 4 bases lay outside the gene matches. Germline assignment: CDR1 SGHAT and CDR2 FQNNGV. The CDR3 extends over 16 amino acids. The DNA of the CDR3 is TGTGCCAGCAGCTTAGGCCGGACTAGCGCCTCCTACGAGCAGTACTTC. As protein: CASSLGRTSASYEQYF.

The chain carries TRBV19 and TRBJ1-3, with 10 positions matching TRBD1. The CDR3 runs 16 residues. V lost 0 bases to trimming and J lost 3 bases; unmatched junction nucleotides: 2. Germline CDR1 reads LNHDA; CDR2 reads SQIVND (reference sequence). The CDR3, as DNA: TGTGCCAGTAGTATAGAGACAGGGGGCGTTGGAAACACCATATATTTT. It codes for CASSIETGGVGNTIYF.